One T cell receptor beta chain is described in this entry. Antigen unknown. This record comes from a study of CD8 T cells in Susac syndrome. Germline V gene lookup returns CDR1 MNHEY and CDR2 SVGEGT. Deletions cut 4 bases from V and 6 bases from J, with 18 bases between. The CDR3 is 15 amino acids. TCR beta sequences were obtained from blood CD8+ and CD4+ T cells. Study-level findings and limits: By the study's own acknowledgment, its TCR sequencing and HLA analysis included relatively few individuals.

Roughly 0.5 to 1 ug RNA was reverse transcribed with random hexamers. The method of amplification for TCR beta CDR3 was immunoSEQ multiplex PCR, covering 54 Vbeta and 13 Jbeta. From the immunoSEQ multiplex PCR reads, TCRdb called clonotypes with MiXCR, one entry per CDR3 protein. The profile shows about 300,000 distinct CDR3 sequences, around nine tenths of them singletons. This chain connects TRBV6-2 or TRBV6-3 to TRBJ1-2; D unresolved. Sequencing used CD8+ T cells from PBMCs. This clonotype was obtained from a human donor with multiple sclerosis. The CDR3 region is CASSSGVFVADGYTF. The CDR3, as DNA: TGTGCCAGCAGTTCCGGGGTCTTCGTCGCGGATGGCTACACCTTC.